A single sample is the source of the 2 T cell receptor beta chains below, sequenced in a study of T cell repertoires in cytomegalovirus infection. TCRdb re-analysed the reads in MiXCR, keeping a single row per CDR3 protein. The data contain approximately 500,000 distinct CDR3 sequences, 15% to 20% of them singletons. The specimen was CD8+ T cells from PBMCs. The receptors derive from a human donor in good health (CMV status not recorded). Some clones in this sample may be carry-over from other donors' samples.

This clonotype was counted only a few times. Relative to the germline gene, one junction end is altered; a read error may explain this. The genes are TRBV4-1 and TRBJ2-7; tentatively, D is TRBD1 or TRBD2 (5 bases each). The CDR3 extends over 13 amino acids. CDR1 MGHRA and CDR2 YSYEKL come from the germline V gene. This CDR3 is CASSQEGNYEQYF. The CDR3 nucleotides read TGTGCCAGCAGCCAAGAGGGGAATTACGAGCAGTACTTC.

The sample holds many counts of this clonotype. The gene calls are TRBV7-2 and TRBJ2-7; D not certain. The CDR3 is made up of 12 amino acids. Trimming took off 5 bases at V and 2 bases at J, with 7 bases between the two ends. Germline V gene lookup returns CDR1 SGHTA and CDR2 FQGNSA. CDR3 sequence (DNA): TGTGCCAGCAGCCCACCGGCCTACGAGCAGTACTTC. Its translation: CASSPPAYEQYF.